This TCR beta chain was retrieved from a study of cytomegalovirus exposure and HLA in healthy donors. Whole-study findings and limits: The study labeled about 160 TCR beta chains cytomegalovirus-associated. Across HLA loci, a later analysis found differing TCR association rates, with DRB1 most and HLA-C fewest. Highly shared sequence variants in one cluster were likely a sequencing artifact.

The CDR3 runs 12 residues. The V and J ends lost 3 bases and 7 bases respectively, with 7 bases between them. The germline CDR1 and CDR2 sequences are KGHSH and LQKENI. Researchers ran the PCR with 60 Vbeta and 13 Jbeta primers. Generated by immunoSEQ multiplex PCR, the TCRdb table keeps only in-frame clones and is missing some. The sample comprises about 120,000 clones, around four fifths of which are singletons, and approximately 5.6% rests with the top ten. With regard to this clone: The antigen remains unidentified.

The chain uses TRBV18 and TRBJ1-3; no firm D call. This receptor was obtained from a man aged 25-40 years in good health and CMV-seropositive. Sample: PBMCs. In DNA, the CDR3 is TGTGCCAGCTCACCGGGGAGGAACACCATATATTTT. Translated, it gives CASSPGRNTIYF.